This T cell receptor beta chain was sequenced during a study of blood T cells in healthy people across ages. Broader study findings: One million T cells yielded diversity estimates that were considered underestimates.

On this clonotype: Its antigen remains unknown.

A second roughly 7 to 11 cycle PCR used barcoded and J-beta primers. TCRdb re-analysed the 5' RACE reads in MiXCR, keeping a single row per CDR3 protein. The profile shows about 800,000 distinct CDR3 sequences, more than 45% of them singletons. The sequenced material came from blood. The sequence was collected from a man under 40 in good health.

CDR3 in amino acids: CASSLTSPGLANQETQYF. CDR3 nucleotide sequence: TGTGCCAGCAGTTTAACGTCCCCGGGACTAGCGAATCAAGAGACCCAGTACTTC. This chain joins TRBV27 and TRBJ2-7; 10 nucleotides match TRBD2. Matching the DNA end better, TRBJ2-5 makes the J call doubtful. The CDR3 loop spans 18 amino acids. CDR1 and CDR2 from the germline V gene are MNHEY and SMNVEV (reference sequence).